This T cell receptor (beta chain) was profiled in a study of shared clonotypes between healthy human individuals. Study results and limitations: Of the naive CD4 clonotypes, 4% to 5% were shared across several donors.

Regarding this clone: Its antigen is unidentified.

CD45RO-negative, CCR7-positively selected cells formed the naive CD8 fraction, excluding terminally differentiated effector memory CD45RA+ cells. Genomic DNA per cell subset filled all wells of several immunoSEQ plates. Sorted-subset replicate PCRs used approximately 200 ng of genomic DNA. This amount corresponded to 25,000 to 30,000 T cell genomes. Measured with immunoSEQ multiplex PCR; TCRdb has only the in-frame clones, and not every one. The repertoire holds 2 million or so clones, with about 95% as singletons. CDR3 length equals 17 residues. The V gene's germline CDR1 is MNHNS and CDR2 SASEGT. V dropped 0 bases and J dropped 0 bases, with 14 bases sitting between them.

The chain uses TRBV6-1 and TRBJ1-1; tentative D call: TRBD1 (5 bases). Sequencing was carried out using naive CD8+ T cells sorted from blood. The TCR sequence derives from a man between 18 and 35 years old in good health. CDR3 sequence reads: CASSEAMGLVMNTEAFF. In nucleotides, the CDR3 is TGTGCCAGCAGTGAAGCGATGGGACTTGTCATGAACACTGAAGCTTTCTTT.